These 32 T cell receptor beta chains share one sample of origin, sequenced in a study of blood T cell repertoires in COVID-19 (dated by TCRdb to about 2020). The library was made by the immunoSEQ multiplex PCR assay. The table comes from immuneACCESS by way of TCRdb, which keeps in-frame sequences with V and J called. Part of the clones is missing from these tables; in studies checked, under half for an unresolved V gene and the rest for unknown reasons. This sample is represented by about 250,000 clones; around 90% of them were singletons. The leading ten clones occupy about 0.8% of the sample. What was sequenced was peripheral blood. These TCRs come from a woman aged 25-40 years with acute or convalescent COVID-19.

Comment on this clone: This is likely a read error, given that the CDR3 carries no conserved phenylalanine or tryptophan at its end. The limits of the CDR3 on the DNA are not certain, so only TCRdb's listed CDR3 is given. CDR3 loop: CASSSRILAGGLI. The V gene is TRBV5-6, the J gene TRBJ2-7; TRBD2 reflects the table's D call only, with no check against the DNA. Germline CDR1 is SGHDT and CDR2 is YYEEEE. The CDR3 is made up of 13 amino acids, end residues included.

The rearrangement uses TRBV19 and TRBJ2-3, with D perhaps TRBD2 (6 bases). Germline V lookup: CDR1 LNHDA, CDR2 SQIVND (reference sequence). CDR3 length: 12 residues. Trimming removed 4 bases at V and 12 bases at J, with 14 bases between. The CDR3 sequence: CASSKARGRQYF. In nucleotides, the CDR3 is TGTGCCAGTAGTAAGGCGCGGGGCCGCCAGTATTTT.

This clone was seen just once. CDR3 nucleotides: TGTGCCAGCAGTTACTGGGACAAGAACACCGGGGAGCTGTTTTTT. Translation: CASSYWDKNTGELFF. V gene TRBV6-5 combines with J gene TRBJ2-2; tentative D call: TRBD1 (6 bases). V lost 1 base and J lost 1, with 7 bases in between. Per germline, CDR1 MNHEY and CDR2 SVGAGI. This CDR3 is built from 15 residues.

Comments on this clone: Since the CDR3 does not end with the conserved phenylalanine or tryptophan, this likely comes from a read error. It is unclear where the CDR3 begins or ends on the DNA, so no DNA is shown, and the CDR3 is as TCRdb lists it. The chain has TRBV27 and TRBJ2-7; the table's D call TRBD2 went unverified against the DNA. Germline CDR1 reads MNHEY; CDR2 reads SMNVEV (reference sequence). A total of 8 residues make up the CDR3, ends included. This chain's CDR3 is CASLLPGC.

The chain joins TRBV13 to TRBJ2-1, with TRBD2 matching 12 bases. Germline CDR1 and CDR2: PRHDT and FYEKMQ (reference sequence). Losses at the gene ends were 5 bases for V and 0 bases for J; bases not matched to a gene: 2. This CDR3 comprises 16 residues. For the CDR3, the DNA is TGTGCCAGCAGCGAGACTAGCGGGAGCTCCTACAATGAGCAGTTCTTC. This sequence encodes CASSETSGSSYNEQFF.

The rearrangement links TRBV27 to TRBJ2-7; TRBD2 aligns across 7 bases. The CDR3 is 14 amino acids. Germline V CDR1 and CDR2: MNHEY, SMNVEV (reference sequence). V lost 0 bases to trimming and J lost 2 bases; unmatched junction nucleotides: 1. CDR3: CASSLSGLAYEQYF. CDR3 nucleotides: TGTGCCAGCAGTTTATCCGGACTAGCCTACGAGCAGTACTTC.

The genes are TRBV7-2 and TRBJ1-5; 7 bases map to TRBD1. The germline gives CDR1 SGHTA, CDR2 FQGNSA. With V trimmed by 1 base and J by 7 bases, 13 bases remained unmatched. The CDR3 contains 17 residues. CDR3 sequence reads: CASSLVALDRAGQPQHF. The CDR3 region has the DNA TGTGCCAGCAGCTTAGTAGCCCTTGACAGGGCGGGGCAGCCCCAGCATTTT. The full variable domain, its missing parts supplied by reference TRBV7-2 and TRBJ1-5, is GAGVSQSPSNKVTEKGKDVELRCDPISGHTALYWYRQSLGQGLEFLIYFQGNSAPDKSGLPSDRFSAERTGGSVSTLTIQRTQQEDSAVYLCASSLVALDRAGQPQHFGDGTRLSIL.

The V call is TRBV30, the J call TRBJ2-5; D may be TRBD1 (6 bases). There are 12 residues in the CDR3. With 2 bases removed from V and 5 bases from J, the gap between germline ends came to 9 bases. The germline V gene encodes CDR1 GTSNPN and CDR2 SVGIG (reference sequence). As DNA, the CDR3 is TGTGCCTGGAGTACCACAGGGGAGACCCAGTACTTC. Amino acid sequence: CAWSTTGETQYF.

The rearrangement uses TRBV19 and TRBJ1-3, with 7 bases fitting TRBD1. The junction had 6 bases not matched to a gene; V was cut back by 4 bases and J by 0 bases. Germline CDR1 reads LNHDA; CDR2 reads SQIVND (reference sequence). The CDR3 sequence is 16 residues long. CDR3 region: CASSSTGAFSGNTIYF. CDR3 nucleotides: TGTGCCAGTAGTAGTACAGGGGCTTTCTCTGGAAACACCATATATTTT.

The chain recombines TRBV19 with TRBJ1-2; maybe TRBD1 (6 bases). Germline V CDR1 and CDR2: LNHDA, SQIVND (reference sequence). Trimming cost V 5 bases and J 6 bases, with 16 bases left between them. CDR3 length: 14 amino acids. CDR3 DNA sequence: TGTGCCAGTAGTCCCCAGAGGGGGAGCGATGGCTACACCTTC. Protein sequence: CASSPQRGSDGYTF. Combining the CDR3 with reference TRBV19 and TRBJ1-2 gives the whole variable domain DGGITQSPKYLFRKEGQNVTLSCEQNLNHDAMYWYRQDPGQGLRLIYYSQIVNDFQKGDIAEGYSVSREKKESFPLTVTSAQKNPTAFYLCASSPQRGSDGYTFGSGTRLTVV.

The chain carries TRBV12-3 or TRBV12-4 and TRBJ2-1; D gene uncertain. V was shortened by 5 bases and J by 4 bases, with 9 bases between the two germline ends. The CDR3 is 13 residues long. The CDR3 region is CASSASSYNEQFF. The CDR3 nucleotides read TGTGCCAGCAGTGCTTCCAGTTACAATGAGCAGTTCTTC.

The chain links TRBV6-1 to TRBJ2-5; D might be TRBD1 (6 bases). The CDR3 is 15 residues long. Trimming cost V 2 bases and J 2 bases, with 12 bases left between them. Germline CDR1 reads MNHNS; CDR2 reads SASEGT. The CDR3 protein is CASSEIWGLQETQYF. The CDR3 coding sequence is TGTGCCAGCAGTGAAATCTGGGGGCTACAAGAGACCCAGTACTTC.

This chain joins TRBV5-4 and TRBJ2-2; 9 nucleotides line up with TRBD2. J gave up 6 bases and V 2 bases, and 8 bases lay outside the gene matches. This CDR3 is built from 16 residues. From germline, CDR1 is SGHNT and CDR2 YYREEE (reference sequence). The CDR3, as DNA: TGTGCCAGCAGCTTCCGAGTAGCGGGAGTGGCCGGGGAGCTGTTTTTT. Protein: CASSFRVAGVAGELFF.

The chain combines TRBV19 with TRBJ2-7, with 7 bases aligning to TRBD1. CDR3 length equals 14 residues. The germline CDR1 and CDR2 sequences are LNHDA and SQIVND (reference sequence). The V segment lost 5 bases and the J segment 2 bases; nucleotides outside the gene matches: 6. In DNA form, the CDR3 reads TGTGCCAGTAGTGGGGGACAGCAGACCTACGAGCAGTACTTC. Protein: CASSGGQQTYEQYF.

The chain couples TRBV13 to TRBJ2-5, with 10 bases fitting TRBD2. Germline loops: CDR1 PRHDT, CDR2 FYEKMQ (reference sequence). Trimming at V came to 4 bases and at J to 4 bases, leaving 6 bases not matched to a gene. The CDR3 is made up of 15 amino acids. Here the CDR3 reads CASSSARLAGETQYF. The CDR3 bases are TGTGCCAGCAGCTCCGCCAGACTAGCGGGAGAGACCCAGTACTTC.

The chain's CDR3 is CASSKPGTVLNEQFF. CDR3 coding DNA: TGTGCCAGTAGTAAACCCGGGACAGTTCTCAATGAGCAGTTCTTC. The chain employs TRBV19 and TRBJ2-1, with 7 bases lining up with TRBD1. The CDR3 length is 15 residues. Germline V gene data show CDR1 as LNHDA and CDR2 as SQIVND (reference sequence). Trimming at V came to 4 bases and at J to 6 bases, leaving 9 bases not matched to a gene.

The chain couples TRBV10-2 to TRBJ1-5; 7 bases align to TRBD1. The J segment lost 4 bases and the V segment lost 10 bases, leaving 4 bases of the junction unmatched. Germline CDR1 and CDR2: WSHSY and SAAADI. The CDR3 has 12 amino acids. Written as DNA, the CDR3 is TGCGCCACCGGACAGGCAAATCAGCCCCAGCATTTT. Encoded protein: CATGQANQPQHF.

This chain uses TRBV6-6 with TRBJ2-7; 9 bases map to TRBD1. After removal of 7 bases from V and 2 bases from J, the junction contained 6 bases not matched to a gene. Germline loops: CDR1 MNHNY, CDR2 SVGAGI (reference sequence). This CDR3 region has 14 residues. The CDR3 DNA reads TGTGCCAGCACCGATAGACAGGGGGCCTACGAGCAGTACTTC. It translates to CASTDRQGAYEQYF.

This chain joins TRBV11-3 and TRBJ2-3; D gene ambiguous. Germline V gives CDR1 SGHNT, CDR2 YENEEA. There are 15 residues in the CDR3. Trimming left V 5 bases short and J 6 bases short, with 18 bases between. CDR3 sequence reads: CASSPSSWFEDTQYF. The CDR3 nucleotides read TGTGCCAGCAGCCCGAGTTCGTGGTTCGAGGATACGCAGTATTTT.

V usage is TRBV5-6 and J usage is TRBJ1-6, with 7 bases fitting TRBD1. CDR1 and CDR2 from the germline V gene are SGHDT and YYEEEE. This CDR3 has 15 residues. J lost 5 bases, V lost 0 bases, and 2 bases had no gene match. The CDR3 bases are TGTGCCAGCAGCTTGGGGGGGACAGATAATTCACCCCTCCACTTT. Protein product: CASSLGGTDNSPLHF.

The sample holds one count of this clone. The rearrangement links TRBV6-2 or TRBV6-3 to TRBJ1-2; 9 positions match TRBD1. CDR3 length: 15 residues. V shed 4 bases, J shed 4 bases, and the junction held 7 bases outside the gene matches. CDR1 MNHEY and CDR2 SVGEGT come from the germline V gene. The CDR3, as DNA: TGTGCCAGCAGTTCCACCGGGACAGGGAGCTATGGCTACACCTTC. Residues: CASSSTGTGSYGYTF.

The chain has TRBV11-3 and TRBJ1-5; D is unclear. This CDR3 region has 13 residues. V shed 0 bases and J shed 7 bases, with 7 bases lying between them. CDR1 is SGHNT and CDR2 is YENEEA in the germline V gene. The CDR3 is CASSLDQLQPQHF. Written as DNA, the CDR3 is TGTGCCAGCAGCTTAGATCAGTTGCAGCCCCAGCATTTT.

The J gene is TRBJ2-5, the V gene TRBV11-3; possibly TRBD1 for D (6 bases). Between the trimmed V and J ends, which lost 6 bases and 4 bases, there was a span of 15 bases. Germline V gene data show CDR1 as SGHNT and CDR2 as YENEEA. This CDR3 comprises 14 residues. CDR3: CASRIQGFGETQYF. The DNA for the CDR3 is TGTGCCAGCAGGATACAGGGTTTTGGAGAGACCCAGTACTTC.

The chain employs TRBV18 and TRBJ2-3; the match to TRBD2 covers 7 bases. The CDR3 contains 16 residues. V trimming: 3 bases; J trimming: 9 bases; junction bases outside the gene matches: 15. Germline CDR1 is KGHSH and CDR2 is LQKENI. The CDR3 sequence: CASSPRQLLAESTQYF. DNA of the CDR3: TGTGCCAGCTCACCCCGACAGCTCCTAGCGGAGTCCACGCAGTATTTT.

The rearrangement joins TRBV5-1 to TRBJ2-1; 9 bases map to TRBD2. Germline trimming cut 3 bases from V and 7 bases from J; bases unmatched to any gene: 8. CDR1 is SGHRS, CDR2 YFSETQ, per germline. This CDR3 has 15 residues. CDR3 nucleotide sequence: TGCGCCAGCAGCTGGATAGCGGGAGCCGAGAATGAGCAGTTCTTC. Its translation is CASSWIAGAENEQFF.

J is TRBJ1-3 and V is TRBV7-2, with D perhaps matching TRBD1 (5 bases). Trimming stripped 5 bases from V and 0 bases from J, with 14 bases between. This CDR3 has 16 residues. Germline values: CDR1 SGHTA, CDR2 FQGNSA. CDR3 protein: CASSPDSDHSGNTIYF. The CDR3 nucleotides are TGTGCCAGCAGCCCAGACAGCGACCACTCTGGAAACACCATATATTTT.

The CDR3 coding sequence is TGTGCCAGCAGCCCCCCCCAGGGTTTCTATGGCTACACCTTC. Translating it yields CASSPPQGFYGYTF. The rearrangement uses TRBV7-2 and TRBJ1-2, with D tentatively TRBD1 (5 bases). V was pared by 5 bases and J by 4 bases, with 14 bases between. Germline V lookup: CDR1 SGHTA, CDR2 FQGNSA. The CDR3 covers 14 residues.

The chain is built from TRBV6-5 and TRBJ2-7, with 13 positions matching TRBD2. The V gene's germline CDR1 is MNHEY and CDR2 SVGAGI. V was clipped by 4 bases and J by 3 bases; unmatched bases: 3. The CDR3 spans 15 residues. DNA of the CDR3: TGTGCCAGCAGTTTGGGACTAGCGGGAAGCTACGAGCAGTACTTC. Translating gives CASSLGLAGSYEQYF.

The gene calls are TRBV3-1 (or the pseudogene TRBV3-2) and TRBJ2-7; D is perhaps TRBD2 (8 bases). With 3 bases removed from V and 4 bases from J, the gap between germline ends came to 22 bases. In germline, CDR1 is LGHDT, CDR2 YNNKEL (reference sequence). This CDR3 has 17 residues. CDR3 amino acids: CASSHISGRGLGYEQYF. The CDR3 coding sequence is TGTGCCAGCAGCCACATCTCCGGGAGGGGGCTGGGGTACGAGCAGTACTTC.

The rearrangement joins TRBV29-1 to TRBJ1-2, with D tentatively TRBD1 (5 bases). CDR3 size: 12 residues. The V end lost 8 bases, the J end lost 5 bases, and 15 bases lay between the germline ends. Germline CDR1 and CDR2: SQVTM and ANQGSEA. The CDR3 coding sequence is TGCAGCACCACAGGTTTCGAATATGGCTACACCTTC. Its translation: CSTTGFEYGYTF.

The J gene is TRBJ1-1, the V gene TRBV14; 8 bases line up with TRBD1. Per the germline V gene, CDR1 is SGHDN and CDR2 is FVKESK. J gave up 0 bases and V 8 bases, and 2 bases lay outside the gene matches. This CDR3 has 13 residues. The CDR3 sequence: CASGQGMNTEAFF. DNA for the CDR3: TGTGCCAGCGGACAGGGAATGAACACTGAAGCTTTCTTT.

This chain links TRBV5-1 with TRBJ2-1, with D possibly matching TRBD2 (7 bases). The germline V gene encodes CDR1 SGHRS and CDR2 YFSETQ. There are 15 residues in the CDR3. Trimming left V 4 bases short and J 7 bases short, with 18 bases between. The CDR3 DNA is TGCGCCAGCAGCCAGGGTGGGCGGGGGCCGAATGAGCAGTTCTTC. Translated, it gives CASSQGGRGPNEQFF.